The clone carrying this T cell receptor (beta chain) was counted only a few times. As yet, its antigen is unknown. This sample stems from a study of response to subunit inactivated influenza vaccine. The CDR3 is 17 residues long. Germline loops: CDR1 GTSNPN, CDR2 SVGIG (reference sequence). Trimming cost V 1 base and J 0 bases, with 16 bases left between them. The study, taken as a whole, reports: T cells newly recruited by each seasonal influenza vaccination are few, the authors suggested.

TCRdb used MiXCR to reprocess the RT-PCR reads, holding one entry per CDR3 protein. Found here are about 700,000 distinct CDR3 sequences, around 16% of them singletons; the top ten hold around 10%. The starting material was PBMCs from blood, obtained 11 to 12 days after vaccination. The rearrangement uses TRBV30 and TRBJ2-4, with D possibly being TRBD2 (5 bases). The TCR was taken from a man aged 45-65 years who received an inactivated influenza vaccine. CDR3 DNA sequence: TGTGCCTGGAGTGGCTTAGGGAGATGGGGAGCCAAAAACATTCAGTACTTC. This codes for CAWSGLGRWGAKNIQYF.